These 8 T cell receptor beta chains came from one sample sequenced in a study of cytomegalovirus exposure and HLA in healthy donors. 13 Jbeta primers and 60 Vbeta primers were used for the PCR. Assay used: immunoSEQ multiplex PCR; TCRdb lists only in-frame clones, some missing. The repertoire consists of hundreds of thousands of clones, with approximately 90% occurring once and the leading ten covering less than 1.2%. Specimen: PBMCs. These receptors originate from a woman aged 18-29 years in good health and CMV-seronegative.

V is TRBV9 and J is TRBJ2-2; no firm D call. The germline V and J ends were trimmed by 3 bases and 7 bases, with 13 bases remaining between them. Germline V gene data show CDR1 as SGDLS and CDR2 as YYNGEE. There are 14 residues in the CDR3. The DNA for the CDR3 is TGTGCCAGCAGCGAGGTCTGGGCTAACGGGGAGCTGTTTTTT. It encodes CASSEVWANGELFF.

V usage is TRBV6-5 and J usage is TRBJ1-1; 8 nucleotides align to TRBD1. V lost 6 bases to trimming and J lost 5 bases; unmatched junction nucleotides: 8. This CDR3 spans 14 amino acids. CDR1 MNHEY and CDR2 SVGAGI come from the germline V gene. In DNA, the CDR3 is TGTGCCAGCAGAATACAGGGGGGAGGAACTGAAGCTTTCTTT. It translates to CASRIQGGGTEAFF.

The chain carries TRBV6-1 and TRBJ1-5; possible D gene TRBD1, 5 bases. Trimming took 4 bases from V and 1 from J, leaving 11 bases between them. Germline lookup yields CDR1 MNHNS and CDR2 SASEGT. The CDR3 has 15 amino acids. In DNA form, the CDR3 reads TGTGCCAGCAGTGGACAGTCCTTAAGCAATCAGCCCCAGCATTTT. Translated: CASSGQSLSNQPQHF.

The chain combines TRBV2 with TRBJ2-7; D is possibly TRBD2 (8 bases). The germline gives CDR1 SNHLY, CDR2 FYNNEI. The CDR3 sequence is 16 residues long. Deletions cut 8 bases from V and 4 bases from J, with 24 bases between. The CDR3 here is CASPAGGEGANYEQYF. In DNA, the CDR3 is TGTGCCAGCCCCGCGGGGGGCGAGGGGGCGAATTACGAGCAGTACTTC. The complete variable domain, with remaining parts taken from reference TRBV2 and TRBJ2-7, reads EPEVTQTPSHQVTQMGQEVILRCVPISNHLYFYWYRQILGQKVEFLVSFYNNEISEKSEIFDDQFSVERPDGSNFTLKIRSTKLEDSAMYFCASPAGGEGANYEQYFGPGTRLTVT.

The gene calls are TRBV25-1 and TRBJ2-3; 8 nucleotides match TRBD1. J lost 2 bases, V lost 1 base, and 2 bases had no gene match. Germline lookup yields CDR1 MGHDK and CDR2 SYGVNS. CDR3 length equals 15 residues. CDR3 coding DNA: TGTGCCAGCAGTGAATTGGGACAGGCCACAGATACGCAGTATTTT. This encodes CASSELGQATDTQYF. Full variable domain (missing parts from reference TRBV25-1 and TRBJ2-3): EADIYQTPRYLVIGTGKKITLECSQTMGHDKMYWYQQDPGMELHLIHYSYGVNSTEKGDLSSESTVSRIRTEHFPLTLESARPSHTSQYLCASSELGQATDTQYFGPGTRLTVL.

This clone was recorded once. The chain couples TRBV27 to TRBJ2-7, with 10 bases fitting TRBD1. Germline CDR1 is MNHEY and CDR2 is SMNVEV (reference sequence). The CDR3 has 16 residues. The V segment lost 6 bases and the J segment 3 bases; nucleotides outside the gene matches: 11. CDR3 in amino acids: CASSLDRDRGNYEQYF. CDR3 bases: TGTGCCAGCAGCCTGGACCGGGACAGGGGTAACTACGAGCAGTACTTC.

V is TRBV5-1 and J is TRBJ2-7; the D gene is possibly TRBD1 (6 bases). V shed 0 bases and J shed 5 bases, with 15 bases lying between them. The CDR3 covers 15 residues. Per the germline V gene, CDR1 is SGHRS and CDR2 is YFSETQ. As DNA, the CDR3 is TGCGCCAGCAGCTTGGGGCTCTCAGGGGCGGACGAGCAGTACTTC. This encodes CASSLGLSGADEQYF. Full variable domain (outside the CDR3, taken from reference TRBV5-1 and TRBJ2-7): KAGVTQTPRYLIKTRGQQVTLSCSPISGHRSVSWYQQTPGQGLQFLFEYFSETQRNKGNFPGRFSGRQFSNSRSEMNVSTLELGDSALYLCASSLGLSGADEQYFGPGTRLTVT.

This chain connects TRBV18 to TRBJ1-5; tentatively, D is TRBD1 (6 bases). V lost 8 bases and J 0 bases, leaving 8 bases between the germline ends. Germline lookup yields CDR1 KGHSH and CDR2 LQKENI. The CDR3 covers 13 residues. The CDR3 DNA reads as TGTGCCAGCAAGGACAGTAGCAATCAGCCCCAGCATTTT. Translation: CASKDSSNQPQHF. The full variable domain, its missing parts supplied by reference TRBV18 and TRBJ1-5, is NAGVMQNPRHLVRRRGQEARLRCSPMKGHSHVYWYRQLPEEGLKFMVYLQKENIIDESGMPKERFSAEFPKEGPSILRIQQVVRGDSAAYFCASKDSSNQPQHFGDGTRLSIL.